These T cell receptor beta chains were read from a single sample in a study of blood T cell repertoires in COVID-19. Profiling relied on immunoSEQ multiplex PCR, and the TCRdb table lists in-frame clones only, not all of them. The sample includes fewer than 120,000 clones, roughly four fifths of them seen just once. Input material: peripheral blood. These receptors were taken from a woman aged 55-70 years with acute or convalescent COVID-19. Each CDR3 is given with its conserved first and last residue. A D gene is named only where the DNA matches it firmly. Expanded clones are given a class, and other clones once, few, many or no size at all.

clone_size	d_call	v_call	j_call	cdr3_nt	cdr3_aa
-	-	TRBV11-3	TRBJ1-2	TGTGCCAGCAGCGAATCGTTCGACGGGGGCTACACCTTC	CASSESFDGGYTF
-	-	TRBV11-2	TRBJ2-1	TGTGCCAGCAGCTTCGACTACTCCCTGGGCAATGAGCAGTTCTTC	CASSFDYSLGNEQFF
-	-	TRBV7-9	TRBJ1-5	TGTGCCAGCAGCTCCTCAGGGGGCAATCAGCCCCAGCATTTT	CASSSSGGNQPQHF
-	-	TRBV21-1	TRBJ2-3	TGTGCCAGCAGCAATAAGGCTCGGAAAGCGGCCGATACGCAGTATTTT	CASSNKARKAADTQYF
-	TRBD2	TRBV24-1	TRBJ2-1	TGTGCCACCAGTGGATCGGCGGGGGGCCTCTACAATGAGCAGTTCTTC	CATSGSAGGLYNEQFF
-	TRBD2	TRBV7-6	TRBJ2-1	TGTGCCAGCAGCTTTCTAGCGGGGGACTACAATGAGCAGTTCTTC	CASSFLAGDYNEQFF
once	TRBD1	TRBV30	TRBJ1-2	TGTGCGCTGGGAGGTGGGACAGGCTATGGCTACACCTTC	CALGGGTGYGYTF
-	TRBD1	TRBV3-1/TRBV3-2	TRBJ1-4	TGTGCCAGCAGCCTCGCAGGGGGGAATGAAAAACTGTTTTTT	CASSLAGGNEKLFF
-	TRBD1	TRBV3-1/TRBV3-2	TRBJ1-6	TGTGCCAGCAGCCAAGAAAGCAGGGGGCGAGTCCTCCACTTT	CASSQESRGRVLHF
-	-	TRBV2	TRBJ1-2	TGTGCCACTGGGGGGAACAGTAACTATGGCTACACCTTC	CATGGNSNYGYTF
few	-	TRBV5-4	TRBJ1-2	TGTGCCAGCAGCCCAGAGGACAGCTATGGCTACACCTTC	CASSPEDSYGYTF
-	TRBD1	TRBV25-1	TRBJ1-6	TGTGCCAGTAGTGGCATCGAGGGGGCGAAAAATTCACCCCTCCACTTT	CASSGIEGAKNSPLHF